Reported below is one T cell receptor (beta chain). As yet, its antigen is unknown. Germline loops: CDR1 LNHDA, CDR2 SQIVND (reference sequence). Germline trimming cut 1 base from V and 2 bases from J; bases unmatched to any gene: 5. The CDR3 runs 15 residues. The entry originates in a study of cytomegalovirus exposure and HLA in healthy donors. Overall study findings and caveats: Analyses of presence/absence relied on an assumption of roughly uniform sequencing depth across donors.

Amplification used 60 Vbeta primers and 13 Jbeta primers. The assay was immunoSEQ multiplex PCR, and TCRdb's table has in-frame clones only and misses some. The sample holds around 130,000 clones, 88% seen once. The sequenced sample was PBMCs. The chain carries TRBV19 and TRBJ2-7; 7 bases match TRBD1. The receptor was derived from a woman in her thirties or forties in good health and CMV-seronegative. This chain's CDR3 is CASSIAPDRTYEQYF. The CDR3 bases are TGTGCCAGTAGTATAGCCCCGGACAGGACCTACGAGCAGTACTTC.